This TCR beta chain was identified in a study of blood T cells in healthy people across ages. Only a few counts were recorded for this clonotype. V was clipped by 4 bases and J by 7 bases; unmatched bases: 4. The CDR3 is 14 amino acids. CDR1 and CDR2 from the germline V gene are LGHNA and YSLEER. For the second PCR, which ran for roughly 6 to 12 cycles, a sample-barcoded 5' primer and a J-beta primer mix were used. MiXCR was run by TCRdb on the 5' RACE reads, yielding one entry per CDR3 protein. The sample holds over 1,300,000 distinct CDR3 sequences, roughly 64% seen once. The donors, aged 6 to 90, were healthy Caucasians from Russia.

This receptor was taken from a man between 18 and 35 years old in good health. The chain combines TRBV4-3 with TRBJ2-1, with 10 bases that match TRBD2. Sequencing input: blood. The CDR3 coding sequence is TGCGCCAGCAGCCGAGCGGGGGGGCCGAATGAGCAGTTCTTC. It encodes CASSRAGGPNEQFF.